What follows is one T cell receptor (beta chain) and its context. The data were obtained in a study of CD8 T cells in Susac syndrome. The V gene's germline CDR1 is SEHNR and CDR2 FQNEAQ (reference sequence). This CDR3 has 12 amino acids. Trimming removed 8 bases from V and 6 bases from J; junction bases left unmatched: 4. With random hexamers, reverse transcription was performed on roughly 0.5 to 1 ug of RNA. immunoSEQ multiplex PCR amplified TCR beta CDR3 across 54 Vbeta, 13 Jbeta. TCRdb fed the immunoSEQ multiplex PCR reads into MiXCR, producing one record per CDR3 protein. Of some 180,000 distinct CDR3 sequences in the sample, approximately 94% were seen once.

The chain carries TRBV7-9 and TRBJ2-1, with 7 bases aligning to TRBD1. The sample consisted of CD4+ T cells from PBMCs. This receptor was taken from a human donor in good health. This chain's CDR3 is CASDGTANEQFF. CDR3 in DNA: TGTGCCAGCGACGGGACAGCCAATGAGCAGTTCTTC.